A single sample gave rise to the 19 T cell receptor beta chains below, sequenced in a study of cytomegalovirus exposure and HLA in healthy donors. PCR used 60 Vbeta primers and 13 Jbeta primers. Clones were read by immunoSEQ multiplex PCR, and TCRdb kept only the in-frame ones, dropping some. The table records more than 150,000 clones, roughly 79% of them present only once. The sample was PBMCs. The source of these receptors is a woman in her forties or fifties in good health and CMV-seropositive.

The V call is TRBV6-1, the J call TRBJ2-1; the D gene is possibly TRBD2 (5 bases). Trimming stripped 2 bases from V and 2 bases from J, with 7 bases between. In germline, CDR1 is MNHNS, CDR2 SASEGT. The CDR3 spans 14 residues. This chain's CDR3 is CASSESGTYNEQFF. In DNA, the CDR3 is TGTGCCAGCAGTGAATCGGGGACCTACAATGAGCAGTTCTTC.

This chain uses TRBV7-2 with TRBJ2-3, with TRBD1 as a possible D gene (6 bases). Trimming took off 7 bases at V and 0 bases at J, with 17 bases between the two ends. Germline lookup yields CDR1 SGHTA and CDR2 FQGNSA. The CDR3 extends over 16 amino acids. CDR3 in DNA: TGTGCCAGCACCCTGACGTCGACAGGAAGCACAGATACGCAGTATTTT. This translates into CASTLTSTGSTDTQYF.

This rearrangement joins TRBV6-1 to TRBJ1-4; D call uncertain. The CDR3 length is 13 residues. V dropped 0 bases and J dropped 10 bases, with 9 bases sitting between them. Germline-derived CDR1 and CDR2 are MNHNS and SASEGT. The CDR3 nucleotides read TGTGCCAGCAGTGAAGCTGGGGAGGGAAAACTGTTTTTT. It is translated as CASSEAGEGKLFF.

The V gene is TRBV7-2, the J gene TRBJ1-5; TRBD1 might be the D (5 bases). Germline V CDR1 and CDR2: SGHTA, FQGNSA. V was shortened by 5 bases and J by 0 bases, with 11 bases between the two germline ends. The CDR3 runs to 15 residues. The CDR3, as DNA: TGTGCCAGCAGCAGGCGGGGGGATAGCAATCAGCCCCAGCATTTT. It codes for CASSRRGDSNQPQHF.

The chain is built from TRBV7-2 and TRBJ2-5; TRBD2 matches 7 bases. V was clipped by 3 bases and J by 0 bases; unmatched bases: 1. The germline gives CDR1 SGHTA, CDR2 FQGNSA. The CDR3 contains 14 residues. The CDR3 is CASSFGGYQETQYF. The CDR3 DNA reads as TGTGCCAGCAGCTTCGGGGGGTACCAAGAGACCCAGTACTTC.

The chain joins TRBV11-2 to TRBJ2-7, with D possibly matching TRBD2 (6 bases). The CDR3 is 15 residues long. Between the trimmed V and J ends, which lost 2 bases and 6 bases, there was a span of 17 bases. CDR1 and CDR2 (germline): SGHAT, FQNNGV. The CDR3 DNA is TGTGCCAGCAGCTTAAATAGCGGAGGGGACGGCGAGCAGTACTTC. This translates into CASSLNSGGDGEQYF.

As concerns this clone: An end of the junction does not agree with germline; a read error may underlie this. The CDR3 reads CSARDERVPAF. DNA for the CDR3: TGCAGTGCTAGAGACGAGAGGGTGCCCGCCTTC. The chain uses TRBV20-1 and TRBJ1-2; D is undetermined. Germline V gives CDR1 DFQATT, CDR2 SNEGSKA (reference sequence). The CDR3 covers 11 residues.

The V call is TRBV5-5, the J call TRBJ1-5; D gene ambiguous. CDR3 length equals 15 residues. Looked up from germline, CDR1 is SGHKS and CDR2 is YYEKEE (reference sequence). V was shortened by 4 bases and J by 3 bases, with 14 bases between the two germline ends. The CDR3 is CASSLVATNNQPQHF. The CDR3, as DNA: TGTGCCAGCAGCCTCGTGGCAACTAACAATCAGCCCCAGCATTTT.

The chain carries TRBV5-1 and TRBJ2-7, with 9 bases identical to TRBD1. The length of the CDR3 is 15 residues. V lost 4 bases to trimming and J lost 3 bases; unmatched junction nucleotides: 8. CDR1 and CDR2 from the germline V gene are SGHRS and YFSETQ. CDR3 sequence (DNA): TGCGCCAGCAGCCTCCGGGGACAGGGCGGCTACGAGCAGTACTTC. Protein sequence: CASSLRGQGGYEQYF.

This sequence joins TRBV9 and TRBJ2-5, with D possibly being TRBD2 (6 bases). Germline V CDR1 and CDR2: SGDLS, YYNGEE. The CDR3 has 14 residues. The V and J ends lost 0 bases and 4 bases respectively, with 10 bases between them. The CDR3: CASSVAVGGETQYF. The CDR3, as DNA: TGTGCCAGCAGCGTAGCGGTGGGAGGAGAGACCCAGTACTTC.

V and J are TRBV7-2 and TRBJ2-2; 8 bases map to TRBD2. The germline V gene has CDR1 SGHTA and CDR2 FQGNSA. The CDR3 totals 17 residues. J was trimmed by 7 bases and V by 7 bases; bases with no gene match: 17. The CDR3 DNA follows: TGTGCCAGCATCCGAGAGTGGTTGGCTAGCGGGCACGGGGAGCTGTTTTTT. This encodes CASIREWLASGHGELFF.

This chain uses TRBV30 with TRBJ2-1; 8 bases agree with TRBD1. Losses at the gene ends were 2 bases for V and 6 bases for J; bases not matched to a gene: 15. The CDR3 sequence is 17 residues long. The germline gives CDR1 GTSNPN, CDR2 SVGIG (reference sequence). The CDR3 DNA reads TGTGCCTGGAGTAAAGCAGAGAGGACAGGGAGTTTCAATGAGCAGTTCTTC. Its translation: CAWSKAERTGSFNEQFF. The full variable domain, with the rest looked up from reference TRBV30 and TRBJ2-1, is SQTIHQWPATLVQPVGSPLSLECTVEGTSNPNLYWYRQAAGRGLQLLFYSVGIGQISSEVPQNLSASRPQDRQFILSSKKLLLSDSGFYLCAWSKAERTGSFNEQFFGPGTRLTVL.

This rearrangement joins TRBV28 to TRBJ1-4; tentatively, D is TRBD1 (6 bases). V lost 7 bases and J 5 bases, leaving 14 bases between the germline ends. Looked up from germline, CDR1 is MDHEN and CDR2 is SYDVKM. The CDR3 covers 14 residues. CDR3 coding DNA: TGTGCCAGCATGGGGGCCCAGAGGAATGAAAAACTGTTTTTT. It specifies CASMGAQRNEKLFF.

This chain joins TRBV11-2 and TRBJ1-4; D may be TRBD1 (6 bases). This CDR3 region has 14 residues. Germline V gene lookup returns CDR1 SGHAT and CDR2 FQNNGV. Trimming pared 4 bases from V and 5 bases from J, leaving 11 bases between. Here the CDR3 reads CASSSDSLNEKLFF. Written as DNA, the CDR3 is TGTGCCAGCAGCTCGGACAGTTTAAATGAAAAACTGTTTTTT.

The CDR3 protein is CASSAGLGGELFF. CDR3 bases: TGTGCCAGCAGTGCAGGGCTGGGCGGGGAGCTGTTTTTT. This chain connects TRBV6-4 to TRBJ2-2, with D possibly TRBD1 on 5 matching bases. Trimming cost V 4 bases and J 7 bases, with 10 bases left between them. The germline gives CDR1 MRHNA, CDR2 SNTAGT. The CDR3 has 13 residues.

V gene TRBV10-2 combines with J gene TRBJ2-6, with D tentatively TRBD2 (5 bases). Trimming stripped 0 bases from V and 0 bases from J, with 6 bases between. Germline CDR1 reads WSHSY; CDR2 reads SAAADI. The CDR3 is 16 residues long. CDR3 in amino acids: CASSESRVSGANVLTF. The CDR3 bases are TGCGCCAGCAGTGAGTCGCGGGTCTCTGGGGCCAACGTCCTGACTTTC.

The gene calls are TRBV2 and TRBJ2-5; TRBD1 aligns across 10 bases. The CDR3 spans 16 residues. With 7 bases clipped from V and 3 bases from J, the junction kept 11 bases outside the gene matches. CDR1 and CDR2 (germline): SNHLY, FYNNEI. In DNA form, the CDR3 reads TGTGCCAGCACATACGGACCCGGGACAGGGGAAGAGACCCAGTACTTC. Translating gives CASTYGPGTGEETQYF.

This clone was counted only a few times. At the DNA level, this CDR3 is encoded by other sequences in the same sample as well. The gene calls are TRBV7-2 and TRBJ1-5, with D possibly TRBD1 on 6 matching bases. The germline V gene has CDR1 SGHTA and CDR2 FQGNSA. The CDR3 extends over 14 amino acids. Trimming took off 5 bases at V and 3 bases at J, with 11 bases between the two ends. Written as DNA, the CDR3 is TGTGCCAGCAGCATAGGACAGCTCAATCAGCCCCAGCATTTT. It codes for CASSIGQLNQPQHF.

A note on this clone: A read error may account for a junction end that differs from germline. The rearrangement joins TRBV5-4 to TRBJ2-7; D is perhaps TRBD2 (5 bases). This CDR3 has 15 amino acids. The germline V gene has CDR1 SGHNT and CDR2 YYREEE (reference sequence). In DNA, the CDR3 is TGTGCCAGCAGCGGCCTTGCGGGTACCGCCTACGAGCAGCACTTC. As protein: CASSGLAGTAYEQHF.